A single sample is the source of the 28 T cell receptor beta chains below, sequenced in a study of Ad26.COV2.S vaccination and SARS-CoV-2 variants. Profiled with immunoSEQ multiplex PCR; TCRdb holds only in-frame clones, not every one. The sample consists of about 180,000 clones, around nine tenths of them appearing once. The sequenced sample was peripheral blood, obtained after recovery from COVID-19. These receptors came from a human donor who had recovered from COVID-19.

The chain joins TRBV14 to TRBJ2-3; the D gene is possibly TRBD2 (5 bases). Trimming stripped 4 bases from V and 1 base from J, with 21 bases between. The CDR3 spans 18 residues. CDR1 and CDR2 (germline): SGHDN, FVKESK. The CDR3 coding sequence is TGTGCCAGCAGCCCACAACAAAAGAGGGTTCGGGGCACAGATACGCAGTATTTT. Its protein product is CASSPQQKRVRGTDTQYF.

This clone was seen just once. This chain links TRBV10-3 with TRBJ1-1; D possibly corresponds to TRBD1 (5 bases). This CDR3 is 12 amino acids long. V was cut by 4 bases and J by 7 bases, with 10 bases left in between. Germline-derived CDR1 and CDR2 are ENHRY and SYGVKD. CDR3 loop: CAISGGTREAFF. CDR3 bases: TGTGCCATCAGTGGGGGCACCCGTGAAGCTTTCTTT.

This chain links TRBV29-1 with TRBJ2-5; 8 bases are shared with TRBD2. This CDR3 has 13 residues. V lost 7 bases, J lost 4 bases, and 8 bases stayed unmatched. The germline V gene has CDR1 SQVTM and CDR2 ANQGSEA. CDR3 loop: CSASSGSRETQYF. The CDR3 coding sequence is TGCAGCGCCAGCAGCGGGAGCCGAGAGACCCAGTACTTC.

The V gene is TRBV25-1, the J gene TRBJ2-5; a possible D gene is TRBD1 (5 bases). Germline CDR1 reads MGHDK; CDR2 reads SYGVNS. Trimming left V 5 bases short and J 2 bases short, with 12 bases between. The CDR3 spans 14 residues. CDR3 residues: CASSYAGRQETQYF. The CDR3 bases are TGTGCCAGCAGTTACGCAGGGCGGCAAGAGACCCAGTACTTC.

The V call is TRBV14, the J call TRBJ2-5; 8 bases fit TRBD2. This CDR3 comprises 14 residues. Germline values: CDR1 SGHDN, CDR2 FVKESK. The J segment lost 5 bases and the V segment lost 4 bases, leaving 6 bases of the junction unmatched. CDR3 DNA sequence: TGTGCCAGCAGCCCACGGGGGGGCCGGGAGACCCAGTACTTC. Its translation is CASSPRGGRETQYF.

The chain joins TRBV6-5 to TRBJ2-5; 14 bases match TRBD2. The trim removed 4 bases at V and 5 bases at J, leaving 6 bases unmatched. This CDR3 has 16 amino acids. Germline CDR1 and CDR2: MNHEY and SVGAGI. The CDR3 is CASSSSGTSGSETQYF. The DNA for the CDR3 is TGTGCCAGCAGTTCCTCCGGGACTAGCGGGAGTGAGACCCAGTACTTC.

V gene TRBV7-9 combines with J gene TRBJ2-1, with a possible D match to TRBD2 (6 bases). The length of the CDR3 is 12 residues. The germline V gene has CDR1 SEHNR and CDR2 FQNEAQ (reference sequence). With 4 bases removed from V and 13 bases from J, the gap between germline ends came to 14 bases. CDR3 sequence reads: CASSSQRVAQFF. The CDR3 DNA reads as TGTGCCAGCAGCTCGCAGCGGGTGGCTCAGTTCTTC.

This chain uses TRBV6-5 with TRBJ1-2, with D unclear. Germline CDR1 MNHEY, CDR2 SVGAGI. This CDR3 has 15 amino acids. Trimming stripped 2 bases from V and 2 bases from J, with 12 bases between. The CDR3 protein is CASSYTGRKNYGYTF. The CDR3 nucleotides read TGTGCCAGCAGTTACACTGGGAGAAAGAACTATGGCTACACCTTC.

The rearrangement joins TRBV7-2 to TRBJ2-1; D call uncertain. Germline CDR1 and CDR2: SGHTA and FQGNSA. The CDR3 length is 15 residues. Trimming removed 5 bases from V and 0 bases from J, with 11 bases in between. The CDR3 region is CASSPSWGSYNEQFF. CDR3 sequence (DNA): TGTGCCAGCAGCCCTTCTTGGGGCTCCTACAATGAGCAGTTCTTC.

This clone was seen a few times. The V and J genes are TRBV10-3 and TRBJ2-7; the D is unclear. Deletions cut 0 bases from V and 0 bases from J, with 12 bases between. The CDR3 loop spans 16 amino acids. Per germline, CDR1 ENHRY and CDR2 SYGVKD. In DNA, the CDR3 is TGTGCCATCAGTGAGTCCTCAACGGTAAGCTCCTACGAGCAGTACTTC. Its translation is CAISESSTVSSYEQYF.

This clone was seen a few times. This chain uses TRBV27 with TRBJ1-1; D not certain. V was cut by 4 bases and J by 1 base, with 10 bases left in between. Per germline, CDR1 MNHEY and CDR2 SMNVEV (reference sequence). The CDR3 is 14 residues long. The CDR3 bases are TGTGCCAGCAGTTCCCAATCAGGGAACACTGAAGCTTTCTTT. It translates to CASSSQSGNTEAFF.

The chain recombines TRBV6-5 with TRBJ1-5; the D gene is possibly TRBD1 (5 bases). Trimming took 6 bases from V and 5 from J, leaving 17 bases between them. This CDR3 is built from 15 residues. The germline gives CDR1 MNHEY, CDR2 SVGAGI. The CDR3 DNA follows: TGTGCCAGCAGGACCGGGACGGAAGGGTATCAGCCCCAGCATTTT. Its translation: CASRTGTEGYQPQHF.

In DNA, the CDR3 is TGTGCCAGCAGCCAAGATCAAGGGGGCGAAATGGGCGAGCAGTACTTC. Translating gives CASSQDQGGEMGEQYF. The V call is TRBV4-2, the J call TRBJ2-7; TRBD1 agrees at 7 bases. The CDR3 is 16 amino acids. The V segment lost 0 bases and the J segment 6 bases; nucleotides outside the gene matches: 11. CDR1 LGHNA and CDR2 YNFKEQ come from the germline V gene.

The chain uses TRBV19 and TRBJ2-7; 11 nucleotides line up with TRBD1. Unmatched junction bases numbered 7, after V lost 4 bases and J lost 2 bases. Germline V gene sequence: CDR1 LNHDA, CDR2 SQIVND (reference sequence). The CDR3 is 16 residues long. The CDR3 here is CASSTGRDRGTYEQYF. The CDR3 DNA sequence: TGTGCCAGTAGTACGGGGCGGGACAGGGGGACCTACGAGCAGTACTTC. Looking up the rest from reference TRBV19 and TRBJ2-7 gives the full variable domain: DGGITQSPKYLFRKEGQNVTLSCEQNLNHDAMYWYRQDPGQGLRLIYYSQIVNDFQKGDIAEGYSVSREKKESFPLTVTSAQKNPTAFYLCASSTGRDRGTYEQYFGPGTRLTVT.

The CDR3: CASSLRDLAGERETQYF. CDR3 in DNA: TGTGCCAGCAGCTTAAGGGACCTAGCGGGGGAAAGGGAGACCCAGTACTTC. The chain joins TRBV11-2 to TRBJ2-5, with 10 bases aligning to TRBD2. CDR3 length: 17 amino acids. CDR1 and CDR2 (germline): SGHAT, FQNNGV. V lost 2 bases, J lost 5 bases, and 11 bases stayed unmatched.

This clone was seen just once. The V and J genes are TRBV9 and TRBJ2-1; D uncertain. With 7 bases removed from V and 10 bases from J, the gap between germline ends came to 18 bases. Germline loops: CDR1 SGDLS, CDR2 YYNGEE. There are 13 residues in the CDR3. The CDR3 DNA sequence: TGTGCCAGCGGGCTAACGTCCCTCGGAGAGCAGTTCTTC. Translated, it gives CASGLTSLGEQFF.

This clone was seen ten or more times. The V call is TRBV11-2, the J call TRBJ2-7; D is possibly TRBD1 or TRBD2 (6 bases each). Trimming took off 0 bases at V and 3 bases at J, with 15 bases between the two ends. The germline V gene encodes CDR1 SGHAT and CDR2 FQNNGV. The CDR3 is 16 amino acids. CDR3 protein: CASSLDRGQGSYEQYF. The CDR3 nucleotides read TGTGCCAGCAGCTTAGATCGGGGGCAGGGGAGCTACGAGCAGTACTTC.

This chain links TRBV9 with TRBJ2-2, with D perhaps TRBD1 (6 bases). Trimming took off 0 bases at V and 8 bases at J, with 14 bases between the two ends. The germline V gene has CDR1 SGDLS and CDR2 YYNGEE. The CDR3 covers 15 residues. In DNA form, the CDR3 reads TGTGCCAGCAGCGTAGGAGGGACATCGCAGGGGGAGCTGTTTTTT. It specifies CASSVGGTSQGELFF. Variable domain in full (rest from reference TRBV9 and TRBJ2-2): DSGVTQTPKHLITATGQRVTLRCSPRSGDLSVYWYQQSLDQGLQFLIQYYNGEERAKGNILERFSAQQFPDLHSELNLSSLELGDSALYFCASSVGGTSQGELFFGEGSRLTVL.

This clone was seen a handful of times. The chain has TRBV7-3 and TRBJ2-7, with D perhaps matching TRBD1 (6 bases). Per germline, CDR1 SGHTA and CDR2 FQGTGA. The length of the CDR3 is 13 residues. V lost 5 bases to trimming and J lost 3 bases, with 11 bases between them. DNA for the CDR3: TGTGCCAGCAGCCCTCAACAGGGCTACGAGCAGTACTTC. This translates into CASSPQQGYEQYF.

This chain uses TRBV11-2 with TRBJ1-3, with 7 bases lining up with TRBD1. With V trimmed by 1 base and J by 0 bases, 12 bases remained unmatched. Per germline, CDR1 SGHAT and CDR2 FQNNGV. CDR3 length: 19 amino acids. CDR3 bases: TGTGCCAGCAGCTTAGCCGGCAGGGGGTCACCATTCTCTGGAAACACCATATATTTT. Its translation is CASSLAGRGSPFSGNTIYF.

The chain links TRBV5-4 to TRBJ2-1; 9 bases are a match to TRBD2. V was pared by 4 bases and J by 6 bases, with 8 bases of the junction left unmatched. CDR1 SGHNT and CDR2 YYREEE come from the germline V gene (reference sequence). This CDR3 is built from 15 residues. The CDR3 protein is CASSPTSGGFNEQFF. CDR3 DNA: TGTGCCAGCAGCCCTACGAGCGGGGGGTTCAATGAGCAGTTCTTC.

The rearrangement joins TRBV19 to TRBJ1-5, with 9 bases matching TRBD1. V shed 3 bases and J 4 bases; nucleotides not matched to a gene: 1. The CDR3 spans 14 residues. Germline values: CDR1 LNHDA, CDR2 SQIVND (reference sequence). The CDR3 spells CASSMTGGNQPQHF. The CDR3 DNA sequence: TGTGCCAGTAGTATGACAGGGGGAAATCAGCCCCAGCATTTT.

CDR3 in amino acids: CASSPTSRGGGETQYF. Here the CDR3 DNA reads TGTGCCAGCAGCCCTACCTCCCGGGGGGGTGGGGAGACCCAGTACTTC. The chain joins TRBV9 to TRBJ2-5, with 8 bases aligning to TRBD2. The V segment lost 4 bases and the J segment 5 bases; nucleotides outside the gene matches: 13. CDR3 size: 16 residues. Germline V gives CDR1 SGDLS, CDR2 YYNGEE.

This clone has just a few counts. The V and J genes are TRBV7-9 and TRBJ2-3; the match to TRBD2 covers 9 bases. The CDR3 length is 14 residues. The germline gives CDR1 SEHNR, CDR2 FQNEAQ (reference sequence). Germline trimming cut 3 bases from V and 3 bases from J; bases unmatched to any gene: 1. The CDR3 coding sequence is TGTGCCAGCAGCTTCCTAGCGGGAACAGATACGCAGTATTTT. Translated: CASSFLAGTDTQYF. Based on the CDR3 plus reference TRBV7-9 and TRBJ2-3, the full variable domain is DTGVSQNPRHKITKRGQNVTFRCDPISEHNRLYWYRQTLGQGPEFLTYFQNEAQLEKSRLLSDRFSAERPKGSFSTLEIQRTEQGDSAMYLCASSFLAGTDTQYFGPGTRLTVL.

J is TRBJ2-3 and V is TRBV28; D ambiguous. The CDR3 totals 16 residues. Germline assignment: CDR1 MDHEN and CDR2 SYDVKM. V dropped 5 bases and J dropped 0 bases, with 15 bases sitting between them. CDR3 loop: CASSPPGLISTDTQYF. Here the CDR3 DNA reads TGTGCCAGCAGTCCCCCGGGCCTGATTAGCACAGATACGCAGTATTTT.

This clone occurred once. The CDR3 sequence is CASSKLAGTFREQFF. CDR3 nucleotides: TGTGCCAGCAGTAAACTAGCGGGGACCTTTCGGGAGCAGTTCTTC. This chain joins TRBV6-2 or TRBV6-3 and TRBJ2-1; 10 nucleotides align to TRBD2. The length of the CDR3 is 15 residues. Per germline, CDR1 MNHEY and CDR2 SVGEGT. J lost 10 bases, V lost 5 bases, and 11 bases had no gene match.

The V and J genes are TRBV5-1 and TRBJ1-2, with no clear D. The CDR3 is made up of 12 amino acids. CDR1 is SGHRS, CDR2 YFSETQ, per germline. Trimming cost V 0 bases and J 8 bases, with 8 bases left between them. The chain's CDR3 is CASSLDSWGYTF. The DNA for the CDR3 is TGCGCCAGCAGCTTGGACAGTTGGGGCTACACCTTC.

The chain joins TRBV27 to TRBJ2-5, with TRBD2 identical over 7 bases. The CDR3 covers 15 residues. The J segment lost 4 bases and the V segment lost 5 bases, leaving 10 bases of the junction unmatched. Per germline, CDR1 MNHEY and CDR2 SMNVEV (reference sequence). The DNA of the CDR3 is TGTGCCAGCAGTGGCGCGGGAGCCGAGCGAGAGACCCAGTACTTC. This sequence encodes CASSGAGAERETQYF.